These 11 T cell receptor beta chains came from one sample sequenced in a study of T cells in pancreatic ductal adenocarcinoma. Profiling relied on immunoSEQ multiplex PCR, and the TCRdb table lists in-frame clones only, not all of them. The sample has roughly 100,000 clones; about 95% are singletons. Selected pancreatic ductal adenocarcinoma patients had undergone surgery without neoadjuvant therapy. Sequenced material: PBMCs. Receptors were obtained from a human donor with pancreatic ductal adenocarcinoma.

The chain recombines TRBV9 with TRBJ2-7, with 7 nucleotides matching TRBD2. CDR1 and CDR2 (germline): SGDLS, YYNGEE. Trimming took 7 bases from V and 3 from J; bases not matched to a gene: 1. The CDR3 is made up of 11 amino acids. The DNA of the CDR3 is TGTGCCAGCGGGAGGGGCTACGAGCAGTACTTC. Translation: CASGRGYEQYF.

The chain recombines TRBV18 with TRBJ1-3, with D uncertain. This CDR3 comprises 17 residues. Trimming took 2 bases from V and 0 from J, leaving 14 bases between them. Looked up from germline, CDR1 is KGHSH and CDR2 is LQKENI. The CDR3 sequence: CASSPVTTASSGNTIYF. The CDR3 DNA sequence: TGTGCCAGCTCACCAGTCACGACCGCTAGCTCTGGAAACACCATATATTTT.

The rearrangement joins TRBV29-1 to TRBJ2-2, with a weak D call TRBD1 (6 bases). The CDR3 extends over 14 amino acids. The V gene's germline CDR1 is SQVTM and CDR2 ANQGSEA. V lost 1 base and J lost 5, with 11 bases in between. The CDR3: CSVEGGRVTGELFF. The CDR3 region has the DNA TGCAGCGTTGAAGGGGGGCGGGTGACCGGGGAGCTGTTTTTT.

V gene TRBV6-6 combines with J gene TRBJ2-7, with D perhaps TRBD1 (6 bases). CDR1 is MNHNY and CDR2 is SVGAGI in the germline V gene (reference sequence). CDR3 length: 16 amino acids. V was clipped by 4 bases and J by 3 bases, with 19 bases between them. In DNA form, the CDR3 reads TGTGCCAGCAGTTTGGTAACGGGACACCAGGGCTACGAGCAGTACTTC. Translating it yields CASSLVTGHQGYEQYF.

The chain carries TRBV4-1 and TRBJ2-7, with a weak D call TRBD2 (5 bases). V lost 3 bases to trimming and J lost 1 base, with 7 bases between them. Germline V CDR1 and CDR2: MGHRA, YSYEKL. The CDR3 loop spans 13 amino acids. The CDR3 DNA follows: TGCGCCAGCAGCCAGTCGGGGTCCTACGAGCAGTACTTC. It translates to CASSQSGSYEQYF.

The CDR3 DNA reads as TGTGCCAGCAGCTCACGGATAGCGGGAGGGTTTGGCACCGGGGAGCTGTTTTTT. Translated: CASSSRIAGGFGTGELFF. This chain uses TRBV7-2 with TRBJ2-2; 11 positions match TRBD2. After removal of 4 bases from V and 4 bases from J, the junction contained 11 bases not matched to a gene. This CDR3 comprises 18 residues. The germline CDR1 and CDR2 sequences are SGHTA and FQGNSA.

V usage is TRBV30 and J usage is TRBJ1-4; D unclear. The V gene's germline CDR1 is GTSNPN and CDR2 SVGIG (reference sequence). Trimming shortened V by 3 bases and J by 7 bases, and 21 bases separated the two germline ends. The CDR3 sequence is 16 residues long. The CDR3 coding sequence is TGTGCCTGGAGCGTAGGCTCGGGGTTTTTAACTGAAAAACTGTTTTTT. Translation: CAWSVGSGFLTEKLFF.

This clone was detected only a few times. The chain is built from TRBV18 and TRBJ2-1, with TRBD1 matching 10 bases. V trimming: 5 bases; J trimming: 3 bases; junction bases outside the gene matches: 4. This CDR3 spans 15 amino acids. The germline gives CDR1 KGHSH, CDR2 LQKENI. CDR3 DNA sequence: TGTGCCAGCTCAACCGGGACAGGGGACTACAATGAGCAGTTCTTC. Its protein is CASSTGTGDYNEQFF.

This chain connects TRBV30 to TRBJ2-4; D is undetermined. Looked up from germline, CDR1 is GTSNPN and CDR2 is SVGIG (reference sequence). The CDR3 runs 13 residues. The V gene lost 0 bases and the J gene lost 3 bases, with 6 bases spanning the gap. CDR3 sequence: CAWSVNSKNIQYF. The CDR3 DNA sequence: TGTGCCTGGAGTGTAAACAGCAAAAACATTCAGTACTTC.

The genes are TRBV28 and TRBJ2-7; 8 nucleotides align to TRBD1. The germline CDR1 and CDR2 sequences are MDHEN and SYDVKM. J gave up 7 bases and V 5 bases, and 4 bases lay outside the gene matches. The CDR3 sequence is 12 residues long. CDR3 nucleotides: TGTGCCAGCAGTCAGACAGGGGTAGAGCAGTACTTC. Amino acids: CASSQTGVEQYF.

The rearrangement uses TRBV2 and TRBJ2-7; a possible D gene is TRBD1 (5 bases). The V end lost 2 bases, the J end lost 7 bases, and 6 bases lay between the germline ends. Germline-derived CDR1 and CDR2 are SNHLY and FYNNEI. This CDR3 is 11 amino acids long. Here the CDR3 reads CASSERQEQYF. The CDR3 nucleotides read TGTGCCAGCAGTGAAAGACAGGAGCAGTACTTC.